This T cell receptor beta chain was captured by sequencing in a study of T cell repertoires in cytomegalovirus infection. TCRdb reanalysed the reads using MiXCR and keeps one entry per CDR3 protein. This table holds a few hundred thousand distinct CDR3 sequences, approximately 15% found once. This clonotype was counted a single time. This CDR3 has 17 amino acids. CDR1 and CDR2 from the germline V gene are DFQATT and SNEGSKA (reference sequence). The V gene end was trimmed by 0 bases and the J gene end by 4 bases; junction bases not matched to a gene: 10. J is TRBJ2-2 and V is TRBV20-1; 8 bases fit TRBD2. What was sequenced was CD8+ T cells from PBMCs. The receptor was isolated from a human donor in good health (CMV status not recorded). Some clones in this sample may be carry-over from other donors' samples. Written as DNA, the CDR3 is TGCAGTGCTAGAGATCCGGGAGGGGGGCTCACCACCGGGGAGCTGTTTTTT. Residues: CSARDPGGGLTTGELFF.